This T cell receptor beta chain comes out of a study of cytomegalovirus exposure and HLA in healthy donors. The germline V gene encodes CDR1 MNHEY and CDR2 SMNVEV (reference sequence). This CDR3 is built from 17 residues. Trimming stripped 5 bases from V and 0 bases from J, with 18 bases between. The PCR used 60 Vbeta and 13 Jbeta primers. Profiled with immunoSEQ multiplex PCR; TCRdb holds only in-frame clones, not every one. The repertoire holds about 190,000 clones, with roughly 75% as singletons. The receptor was isolated from a man aged 25-45 years in good health and CMV-seropositive. The chain employs TRBV27 and TRBJ2-3; possibly TRBD2 for D (6 bases). Sequenced material: PBMCs. This CDR3 reads CASSASYSGTSTDTQYF. The CDR3 coding sequence is TGTGCCAGCAGTGCCTCCTATAGCGGAACTAGCACAGATACGCAGTATTTT.